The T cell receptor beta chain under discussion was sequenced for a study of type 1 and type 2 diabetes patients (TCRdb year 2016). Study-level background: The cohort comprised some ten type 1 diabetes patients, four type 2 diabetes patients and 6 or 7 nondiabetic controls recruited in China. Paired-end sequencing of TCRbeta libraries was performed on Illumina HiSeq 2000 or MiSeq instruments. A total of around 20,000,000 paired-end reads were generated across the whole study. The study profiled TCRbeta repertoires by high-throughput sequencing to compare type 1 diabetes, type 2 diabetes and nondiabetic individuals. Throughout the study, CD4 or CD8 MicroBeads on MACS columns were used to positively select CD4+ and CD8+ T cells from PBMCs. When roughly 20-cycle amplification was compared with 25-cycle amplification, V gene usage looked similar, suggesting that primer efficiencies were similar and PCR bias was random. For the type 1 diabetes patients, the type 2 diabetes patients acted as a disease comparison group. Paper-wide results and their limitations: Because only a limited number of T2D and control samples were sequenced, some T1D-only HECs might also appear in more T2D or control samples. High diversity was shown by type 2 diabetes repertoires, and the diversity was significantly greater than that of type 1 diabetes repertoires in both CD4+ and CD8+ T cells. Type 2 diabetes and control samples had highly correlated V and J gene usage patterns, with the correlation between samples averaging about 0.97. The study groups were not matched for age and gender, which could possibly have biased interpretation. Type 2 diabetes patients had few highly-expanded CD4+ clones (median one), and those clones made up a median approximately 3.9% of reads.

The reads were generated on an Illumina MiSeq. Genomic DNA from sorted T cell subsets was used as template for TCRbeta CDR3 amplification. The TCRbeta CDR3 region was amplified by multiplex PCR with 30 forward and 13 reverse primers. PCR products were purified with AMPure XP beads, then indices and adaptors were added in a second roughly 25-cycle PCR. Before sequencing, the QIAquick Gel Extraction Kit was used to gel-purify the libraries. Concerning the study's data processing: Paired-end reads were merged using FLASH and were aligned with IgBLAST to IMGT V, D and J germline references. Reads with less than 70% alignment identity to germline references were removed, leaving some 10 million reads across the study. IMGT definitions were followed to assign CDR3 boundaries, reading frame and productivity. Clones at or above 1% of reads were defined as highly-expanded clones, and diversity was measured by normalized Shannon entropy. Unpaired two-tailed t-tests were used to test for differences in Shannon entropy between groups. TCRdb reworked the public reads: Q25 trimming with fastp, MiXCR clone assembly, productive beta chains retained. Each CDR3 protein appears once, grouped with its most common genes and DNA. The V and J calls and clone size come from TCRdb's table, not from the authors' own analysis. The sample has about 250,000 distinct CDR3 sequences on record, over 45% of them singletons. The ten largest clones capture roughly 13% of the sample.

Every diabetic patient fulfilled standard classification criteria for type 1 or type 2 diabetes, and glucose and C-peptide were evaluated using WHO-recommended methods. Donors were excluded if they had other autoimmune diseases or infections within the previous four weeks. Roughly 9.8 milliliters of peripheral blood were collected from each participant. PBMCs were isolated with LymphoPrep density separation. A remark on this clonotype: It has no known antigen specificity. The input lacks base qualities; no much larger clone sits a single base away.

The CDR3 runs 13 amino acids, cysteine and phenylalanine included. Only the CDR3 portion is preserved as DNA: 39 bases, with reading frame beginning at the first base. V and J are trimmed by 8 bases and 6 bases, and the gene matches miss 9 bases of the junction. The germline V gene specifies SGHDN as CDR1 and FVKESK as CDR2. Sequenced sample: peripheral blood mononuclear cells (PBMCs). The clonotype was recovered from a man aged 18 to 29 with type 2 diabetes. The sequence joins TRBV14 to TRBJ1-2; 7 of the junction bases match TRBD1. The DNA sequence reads TGTGCCAGCCGTTCGACAGGGACCCATGGCTACACCTTC. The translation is CASRSTGTHGYTF.